This is a list of T cell receptor beta chains from one sample in a study of T cell repertoires in cytomegalovirus infection. TCRdb used MiXCR to reprocess the reads, holding one entry per CDR3 protein. Of 800,000 to 950,000 distinct CDR3 sequences in the sample, 30% to 35% were seen once. Their recognized antigens are unknown. The material was cultured CD8+ T cells from PBMCs, obtained from culture after CMV antigen stimulation. The source of these receptors is a human donor in good health (CMV status not recorded). Some clones in this sample may be carry-over from other donors' samples. CDR3s include the opening cysteine and the closing phenylalanine or tryptophan. D genes are given only for firm matches. The size entry is marked missing in some rows and otherwise reads once, few, many or a size class.

v_call: TRBV4-1; d_call: -; clone_size: -; j_call: TRBJ2-5; cdr3_aa: CASSQVRRGGETQYF; cdr3_nt: TGCGCCAGCAGCCAAGTGAGAAGAGGCGGGGAGACCCAGTACTTC
v_call: TRBV4-3; d_call: -; clone_size: -; j_call: TRBJ1-2; cdr3_aa: CASSQEDSAYYGYTF; cdr3_nt: TGCGCCAGCAGCCAAGAGGACAGCGCTTACTATGGCTACACCTTC
v_call: TRBV12-3/TRBV12-4; d_call: -; clone_size: many; j_call: TRBJ1-6; cdr3_aa: CASSFSPAGGNYNSPLHF; cdr3_nt: TGTGCCAGCAGTTTTAGTCCTGCCGGCGGGAACTATAATTCACCCCTCCACTTT
v_call: TRBV12-3/TRBV12-4; d_call: -; clone_size: few; j_call: TRBJ1-5; cdr3_aa: CASSRTVYSNQPQHF; cdr3_nt: TGTGCCAGCAGTCGGACCGTCTATAGCAATCAGCCCCAGCATTTT
v_call: TRBV7-8; d_call: TRBD1; clone_size: many; j_call: TRBJ1-5; cdr3_aa: CASSRDRVNQPQHF; cdr3_nt: TGTGCCAGCAGCCGAGACAGGGTAAATCAGCCCCAGCATTTT
v_call: TRBV25-1; d_call: TRBD2; clone_size: -; j_call: TRBJ2-5; cdr3_aa: CASSEELAGETQYF; cdr3_nt: TGTGCCAGCAGTGAAGAACTAGCGGGGGAGACCCAGTACTTC
v_call: TRBV7-8; d_call: TRBD2; clone_size: many; j_call: TRBJ2-3; cdr3_aa: CASSLGAPGGGVVDTQYF; cdr3_nt: TGTGCCAGCAGCTTAGGAGCCCCGGGCGGGGGGGTGGTCGATACGCAGTATTTT
v_call: TRBV14; d_call: TRBD1; clone_size: few; j_call: TRBJ2-1; cdr3_aa: CASSNPGTGRYNEQFF; cdr3_nt: TGTGCCAGCAGCAATCCCGGGACAGGACGCTACAATGAGCAGTTCTTC
v_call: TRBV3-1; d_call: TRBD2; clone_size: -; j_call: TRBJ2-7; cdr3_aa: CASSQDLLRGGLEQYF; cdr3_nt: TGTGCCAGCAGCCAAGATCTCCTCCGGGGGGGCCTCGAGCAGTACTTC
v_call: TRBV28; d_call: TRBD2; clone_size: -; j_call: TRBJ2-5; cdr3_aa: CATGASGSQSWETQYF; cdr3_nt: TGTGCCACAGGGGCTAGCGGGAGCCAAAGCTGGGAGACCCAGTACTTC
v_call: TRBV2; d_call: TRBD1; clone_size: -; j_call: TRBJ2-3; cdr3_aa: CAIPGQGTDTQYF; cdr3_nt: TGTGCCATCCCGGGACAGGGGACAGATACGCAGTATTTT
v_call: TRBV7-3; d_call: -; clone_size: few; j_call: TRBJ1-1; cdr3_aa: CASSPYGGGTEAFF; cdr3_nt: TGTGCCAGCAGCCCATATGGGGGAGGCACTGAAGCTTTCTTT
v_call: TRBV12-3/TRBV12-4; d_call: -; clone_size: many; j_call: TRBJ1-3; cdr3_aa: CASSLLGETGNTIYF; cdr3_nt: TGTGCCAGCAGTTTATTGGGGGAAACTGGAAACACCATATATTTT
v_call: TRBV29-1; d_call: -; clone_size: -; j_call: TRBJ2-5; cdr3_aa: CSVEGQGPETQYF; cdr3_nt: TGCAGCGTTGAAGGTCAGGGGCCTGAGACCCAGTACTTC
v_call: TRBV12-3/TRBV12-4; d_call: TRBD1; clone_size: few; j_call: TRBJ1-2; cdr3_aa: CASSRQGMRGYTF; cdr3_nt: TGTGCCAGCAGTAGACAGGGAATGAGGGGCTACACCTTC
v_call: TRBV20-1; d_call: -; clone_size: -; j_call: TRBJ2-4; cdr3_aa: CSASDSGTKNIQYF; cdr3_nt: TGCAGTGCTAGTGACTCAGGGACCAAAAACATTCAGTACTTC
v_call: TRBV7-2; d_call: TRBD1; clone_size: many; j_call: TRBJ2-5; cdr3_aa: CASSSLITQGGDRDQETQYF; cdr3_nt: TGTGCCAGCAGCTCACTCATAACCCAAGGGGGGGACAGGGACCAAGAGACCCAGTACTTC
v_call: TRBV10-2; d_call: -; clone_size: -; j_call: TRBJ2-4; cdr3_aa: CASSEGHGQFQYF; cdr3_nt: TGCGCCAGCAGTGAAGGCCACGGACAGTTTCAGTACTTC
v_call: TRBV5-4; d_call: -; clone_size: -; j_call: TRBJ2-1; cdr3_aa: CASSLTSENYNEQFF; cdr3_nt: TGTGCCAGCAGTTTAACTAGTGAAAATTACAATGAGCAGTTCTTC
v_call: TRBV12-3/TRBV12-4; d_call: -; clone_size: few; j_call: TRBJ2-5; cdr3_aa: CASRSPLMETQYF; cdr3_nt: TGTGCCAGCAGAAGCCCCCTAATGGAGACCCAGTACTTC
v_call: TRBV6-5; d_call: TRBD1; clone_size: -; j_call: TRBJ2-1; cdr3_aa: CASSYARDRTNNEQFF; cdr3_nt: TGTGCCAGCAGTTACGCCCGGGACAGGACAAACAATGAGCAGTTCTTC
v_call: TRBV6-2/TRBV6-3; d_call: -; clone_size: -; j_call: TRBJ1-5; cdr3_aa: CASSKTVPHLGVDQPQHF; cdr3_nt: TGTGCCAGCAGCAAGACTGTACCTCATCTGGGGGTCGATCAGCCCCAGCATTTT
v_call: TRBV12-3/TRBV12-4; d_call: -; clone_size: few; j_call: TRBJ2-5; cdr3_aa: CASSLRAPQETQYF; cdr3_nt: TGTGCCAGCAGTTTAAGGGCACCCCAAGAGACCCAGTACTTC
v_call: TRBV6-5; d_call: -; clone_size: -; j_call: TRBJ1-4; cdr3_aa: CASSPNIGDEKLFF; cdr3_nt: TGTGCCAGCAGTCCTAACATAGGGGATGAAAAACTGTTTTTT
v_call: TRBV9; d_call: TRBD1; clone_size: -; j_call: TRBJ2-6; cdr3_aa: CASSGDRDQSGANVLTF; cdr3_nt: TGTGCCAGCAGCGGAGACAGGGATCAATCTGGGGCCAACGTCCTGACTTTC
v_call: TRBV11-2; d_call: TRBD2; clone_size: once; j_call: TRBJ2-2; cdr3_aa: CASSFGLAGGELFF; cdr3_nt: TGTGCCAGCAGCTTTGGACTAGCGGGCGGGGAGCTGTTTTTT
v_call: TRBV27; d_call: TRBD2; clone_size: few; j_call: TRBJ2-5; cdr3_aa: CASLSLAGGPETQYF; cdr3_nt: TGTGCCAGCTTATCCCTAGCGGGGGGGCCTGAGACCCAGTACTTC
v_call: TRBV27; d_call: TRBD2; clone_size: few; j_call: TRBJ2-5; cdr3_aa: CASSLGASGQETQYF; cdr3_nt: TGTGCCAGCAGTTTGGGAGCTAGCGGGCAAGAGACCCAGTACTTC
v_call: TRBV2; d_call: -; clone_size: -; j_call: TRBJ1-1; cdr3_aa: CASSEIHLGHSNTEAFF; cdr3_nt: TGTGCCAGCAGTGAAATCCACCTCGGACACTCGAACACTGAAGCTTTCTTT
v_call: TRBV5-5; d_call: TRBD1; clone_size: few; j_call: TRBJ1-1; cdr3_aa: CASSLEGTGVKNTEAFF; cdr3_nt: TGTGCCAGCAGCTTGGAGGGGACAGGGGTTAAGAACACTGAAGCTTTCTTT
v_call: TRBV6-6; d_call: TRBD2; clone_size: once; j_call: TRBJ2-3; cdr3_aa: CASSSRRTSLDTQYF; cdr3_nt: TGTGCCAGCAGCTCCCGTCGGACTAGCTTAGATACGCAGTATTTT
v_call: TRBV7-9; d_call: TRBD1; clone_size: few; j_call: TRBJ1-1; cdr3_aa: CASSSDRSWGEAFF; cdr3_nt: TGTGCCAGCAGCTCGGACAGGTCCTGGGGGGAAGCTTTCTTT
v_call: TRBV12-3/TRBV12-4; d_call: -; clone_size: -; j_call: TRBJ1-1; cdr3_aa: CASSLAQVSTEAFF; cdr3_nt: TGTGCCAGCAGTTTAGCTCAGGTTTCCACTGAAGCTTTCTTT
v_call: TRBV7-2; d_call: TRBD2; clone_size: -; j_call: TRBJ2-1; cdr3_aa: CASSLPGIAGVYNEQFF; cdr3_nt: TGTGCCAGCAGCCTCCCTGGGATAGCGGGGGTGTACAATGAGCAGTTCTTC
v_call: TRBV27; d_call: -; clone_size: -; j_call: TRBJ1-3; cdr3_aa: CASSLYPGRDSGNTIYF; cdr3_nt: TGTGCCAGCAGTTTATACCCGGGACGGGACTCTGGAAACACCATATATTTT
v_call: TRBV7-8; d_call: TRBD1; clone_size: few; j_call: TRBJ2-2; cdr3_aa: CASSVEGGAIGELFF; cdr3_nt: TGTGCCAGCAGCGTAGAAGGGGGCGCGATCGGGGAGCTGTTTTTT
v_call: TRBV27; d_call: -; clone_size: -; j_call: TRBJ1-6; cdr3_aa: CASSLSFPGSPNSPLHF; cdr3_nt: TGTGCCAGCAGTTTATCATTCCCTGGCAGCCCCAATTCACCCCTCCACTTT
v_call: TRBV12-3/TRBV12-4; d_call: -; clone_size: -; j_call: TRBJ1-5; cdr3_aa: CASSLPKGQSQHF; cdr3_nt: TGTGCCAGCAGTCTCCCCAAGGGTCAGTCACAGCATTTT
v_call: TRBV12-3/TRBV12-4; d_call: TRBD2; clone_size: -; j_call: TRBJ2-1; cdr3_aa: CTSSLALVAGYNEQFF; cdr3_nt: TGTACCAGCAGTTTAGCGCTAGTAGCGGGATACAATGAGCAGTTCTTC